The text below deals with one TCR beta chain. This entry is derived from a study of blood T cell repertoires in COVID-19. The CDR3 is made up of 15 amino acids. The junction had 2 bases not matched to a gene; V was cut back by 1 base and J by 2 bases. Germline CDR1 SGDLS, CDR2 YYNGEE. The method was immunoSEQ multiplex PCR; TCRdb's version includes in-frame clones alone and lacks a portion of them. The sample contains 95,000 to 150,000 clones, 85% to 90% of which appear only once. The chain has TRBV9 and TRBJ2-7, with 11 bases that match TRBD1. Sample: peripheral blood. The TCR comes from a woman between 70 and 85 years old with acute or convalescent COVID-19. The CDR3 nucleotides are TGTGCCAGCAGCGTAACGGGACAGGGGGCCTACGAGCAGTACTTC. Encoded protein: CASSVTGQGAYEQYF.